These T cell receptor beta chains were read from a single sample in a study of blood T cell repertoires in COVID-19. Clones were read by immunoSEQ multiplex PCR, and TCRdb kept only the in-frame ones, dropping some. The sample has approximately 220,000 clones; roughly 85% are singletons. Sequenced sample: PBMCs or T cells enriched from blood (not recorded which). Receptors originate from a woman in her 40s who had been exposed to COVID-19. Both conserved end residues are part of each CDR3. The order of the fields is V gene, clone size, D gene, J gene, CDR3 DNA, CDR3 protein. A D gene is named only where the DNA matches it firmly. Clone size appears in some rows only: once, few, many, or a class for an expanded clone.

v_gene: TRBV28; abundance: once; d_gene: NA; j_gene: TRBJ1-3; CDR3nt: TGTGCCAGCAGTCCCGAACAGGGTCTGACTGGAAACACCATATATTTT; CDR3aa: CASSPEQGLTGNTIYF
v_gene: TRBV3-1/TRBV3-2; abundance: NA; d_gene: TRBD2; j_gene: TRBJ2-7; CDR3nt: TGTGCCAGCAGCCAAAGCGGGAACTCCTACGAGCAGTACTTC; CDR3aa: CASSQSGNSYEQYF
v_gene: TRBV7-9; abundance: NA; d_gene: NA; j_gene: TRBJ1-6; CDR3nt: TGTGCCAGCAGCCCTACCCGGCGGAGGGAGCGCTATTCACCCCTCCACTTT; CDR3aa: CASSPTRRRERYSPLHF
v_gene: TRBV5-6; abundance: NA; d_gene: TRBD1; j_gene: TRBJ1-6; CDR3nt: TGTGCCAGCAGCGCCGGGACAGGAGGTTCACCCCTCCACTTT; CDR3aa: CASSAGTGGSPLHF
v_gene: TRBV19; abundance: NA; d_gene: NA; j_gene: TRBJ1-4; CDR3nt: TGTGCCAGTACCTATCAGGGCCGGACAACTAATGAAAAACTGTTTTTT; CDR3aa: CASTYQGRTTNEKLFF
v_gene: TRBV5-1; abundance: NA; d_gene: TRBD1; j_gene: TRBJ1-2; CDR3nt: TGCGCCAGCAGCGCTGGGTCCCGGGACAGCCAGAGCATTCTGAACTATGGCTACACCTTC; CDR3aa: CASSAGSRDSQSILNYGYTF
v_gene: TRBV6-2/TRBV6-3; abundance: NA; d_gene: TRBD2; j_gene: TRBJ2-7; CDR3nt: TGTGCCAGCAGTTACGGGGGGGGTGAGCAGTACTTC; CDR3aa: CASSYGGGEQYF
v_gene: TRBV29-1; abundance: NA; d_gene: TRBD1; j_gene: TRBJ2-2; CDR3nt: TGCAGCGTTGATCGGCAGGGGGCCCCCGGGGAGCTGTTTTTT; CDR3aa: CSVDRQGAPGELFF
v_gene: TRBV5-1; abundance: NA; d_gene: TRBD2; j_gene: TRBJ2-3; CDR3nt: TGCGCCAGCAGCTTGGCTAGCGGGGGGGGCACAGATACGCAGTATTTT; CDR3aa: CASSLASGGGTDTQYF
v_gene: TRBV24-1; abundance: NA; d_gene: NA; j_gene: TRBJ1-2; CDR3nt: TGTGCCACCAGTGATTCCCCGGGGGGATACGCAAATGGCTACACCTTC; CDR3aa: CATSDSPGGYANGYTF
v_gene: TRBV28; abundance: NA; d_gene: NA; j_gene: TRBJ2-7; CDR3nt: TGTGCCAGCAGTTCCCCAGGGGCCAGCTCCTACGAGCAGTACTTC; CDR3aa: CASSSPGASSYEQYF
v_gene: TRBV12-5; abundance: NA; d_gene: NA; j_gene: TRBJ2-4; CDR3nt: TGTGCTAGTGGCCCTACGGGCCAGGGGAACATTCAGTACTTC; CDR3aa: CASGPTGQGNIQYF
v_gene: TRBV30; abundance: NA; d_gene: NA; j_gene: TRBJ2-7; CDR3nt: TGTGCCTGGGACAGGTTGAGCTCCTACGAGCAGTACTTC; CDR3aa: CAWDRLSSYEQYF
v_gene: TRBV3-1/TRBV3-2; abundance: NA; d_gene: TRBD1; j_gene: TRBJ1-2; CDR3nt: TGTGCCAGCAGCCTCGCAGGGGGATATGATGGCTACACCTTC; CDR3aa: CASSLAGGYDGYTF
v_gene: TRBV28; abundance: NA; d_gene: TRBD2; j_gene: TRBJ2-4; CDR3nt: TGTGCCAGCAACTCCCCTCAGCGGGACGGCCCCGACATTCAGTACTTC; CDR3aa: CASNSPQRDGPDIQYF
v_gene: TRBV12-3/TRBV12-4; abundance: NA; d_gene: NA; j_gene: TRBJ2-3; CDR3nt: TGTGCCAGCAGCTATAGAGATACGCAGTATTTT; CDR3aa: CASSYRDTQYF
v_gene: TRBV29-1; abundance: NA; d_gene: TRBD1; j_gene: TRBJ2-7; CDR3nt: TGCAGCGTTAGTTCCCCGGGACAGACGTCCTACGAGCAGTACTTC; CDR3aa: CSVSSPGQTSYEQYF
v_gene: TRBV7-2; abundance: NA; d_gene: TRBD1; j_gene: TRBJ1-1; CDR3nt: TGTGCCAGCAGCCCGACAGGGATAAACACTGAAGCTTTCTTT; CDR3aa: CASSPTGINTEAFF
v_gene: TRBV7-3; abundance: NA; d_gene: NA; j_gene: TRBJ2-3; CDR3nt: TGTGCCAGCAGCCCTGGCGCAGGGGAAGCAGATACGCAGTATTTT; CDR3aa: CASSPGAGEADTQYF
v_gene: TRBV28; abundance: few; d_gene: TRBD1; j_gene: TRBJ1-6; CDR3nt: TGTGCCAGCAGTCTCACAGGGGTTACTAATTCACCCCTCCACTTT; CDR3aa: CASSLTGVTNSPLHF
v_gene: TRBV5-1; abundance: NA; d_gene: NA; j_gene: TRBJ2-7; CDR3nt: TGCGCCAGCTATCTGGGCCTGAACTCCTACGAGCAGTACTTC; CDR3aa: CASYLGLNSYEQYF
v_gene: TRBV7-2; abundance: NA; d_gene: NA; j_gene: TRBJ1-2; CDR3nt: TGTGCCAGCAGCCCCTCCGGGACAAGGGGCTACACCTTC; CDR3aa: CASSPSGTRGYTF
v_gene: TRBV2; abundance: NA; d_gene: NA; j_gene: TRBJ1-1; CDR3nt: TGTGCCAGCAGGGGTGAAGCGGGCACTGAAGCTTTCTTT; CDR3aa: CASRGEAGTEAFF
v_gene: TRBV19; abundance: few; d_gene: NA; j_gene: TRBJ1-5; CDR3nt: TGTGCCAGTAGTAAAGTGTTGAGGGATAGCAATCAGCCCCAGCATTTT; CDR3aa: CASSKVLRDSNQPQHF
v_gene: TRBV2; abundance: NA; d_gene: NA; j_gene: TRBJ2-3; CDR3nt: TGTGCCAGCTCCCGTCTCTACGAGACGCAGTATTTT; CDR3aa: CASSRLYETQYF
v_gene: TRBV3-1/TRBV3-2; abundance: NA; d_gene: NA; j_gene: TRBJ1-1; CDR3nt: TGTGCCAGCAGCCCAGGGTCCATTTCGAACACTGAAGCTTTCTTT; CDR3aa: CASSPGSISNTEAFF
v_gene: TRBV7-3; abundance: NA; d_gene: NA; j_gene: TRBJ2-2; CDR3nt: TGTGCCAGCAGCTTCGGTTCGCGGGGCACCGGGGAGCTGTTTTTT; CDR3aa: CASSFGSRGTGELFF
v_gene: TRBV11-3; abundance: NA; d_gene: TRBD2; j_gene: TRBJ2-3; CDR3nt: TGTGCCAGCAGCACCGGGACTAGCGGAAACCGAGATACGCAGTATTTT; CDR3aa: CASSTGTSGNRDTQYF
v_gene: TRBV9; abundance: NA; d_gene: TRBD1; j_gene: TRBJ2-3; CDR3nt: TGTGCCAGCAGCGGGGGACAGGGATTCGCAGATACGCAGTATTTT; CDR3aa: CASSGGQGFADTQYF
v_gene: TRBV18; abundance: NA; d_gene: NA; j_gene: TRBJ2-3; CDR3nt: TGTGCCAGCTCGGACACGCGGACAGATACGCAGTATTTT; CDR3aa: CASSDTRTDTQYF
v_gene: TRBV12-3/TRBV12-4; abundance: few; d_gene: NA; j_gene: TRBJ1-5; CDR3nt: TGTGCCAGCAGTTTAGACCAGAATCAGCCCCAGCATTTT; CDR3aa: CASSLDQNQPQHF
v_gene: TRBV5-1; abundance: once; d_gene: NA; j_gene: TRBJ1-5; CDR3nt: TGCGCCAGCAGCCTAGGACAGAAAAATCAGCCCCAGCATTTT; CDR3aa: CASSLGQKNQPQHF
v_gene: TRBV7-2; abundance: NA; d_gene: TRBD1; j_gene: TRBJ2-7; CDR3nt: TGTGCCAGCAGCTGGCTATCGGGACAGGGACTCTACGAGCAGTACTTC; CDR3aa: CASSWLSGQGLYEQYF